This TCR beta chain appears in the sequencing data of a study of blood T cells in healthy people across ages. About the research overall: About one barcoded beta molecule per two T cells came from capture by template switching. Points from the study as a whole: With age, beta diversity per million T cells declined roughly linearly, significantly by 30 to 50.

Together with a sample-barcoded 5' primer, a J-beta primer mix was included in a second PCR lasting roughly 6 to 12 cycles. Unique molecular identifiers of 12 random nucleotides labeled each cDNA. TCRdb reprocessed the 5' RACE reads with MiXCR, giving one entry per CDR3 protein. The sample yields hundreds of thousands of distinct CDR3 sequences, approximately 30% seen once. In regard to this clonotype: What it binds is unknown.

CDR3 length equals 18 residues. The germline CDR1 and CDR2 sequences are SGHRS and YFSETQ. V shed 3 bases, J shed 2 bases, and the junction held 8 bases outside the gene matches. The sequenced sample was blood. The clonotype comes from a woman older than 75 in good health. This chain links TRBV5-1 with TRBJ2-2; 12 bases fit TRBD2. Here the CDR3 reads CASSSKLAGGINTGELFF. CDR3 nucleotide sequence: TGCGCCAGCAGCTCGAAACTAGCGGGGGGAATCAACACCGGGGAGCTGTTTTTT.